This entry concerns a single T cell receptor beta chain. Antigen: not known. This entry is derived from a study of beta chain features in type 1 diabetes. The sequenced template was cDNA made from the entire isolated RNA. Only in-frame clones appear in the TCRdb table, and some are missing; sequencing was by immunoSEQ multiplex PCR. This table holds about 740,000 clones, over 10% found once. The study's findings and limits: The analysis here could not establish whether HLA type shapes TCRB rearrangement. TCRB CDR3s from Type 1 diabetes patients were moderately but significantly shorter in all four CD4+ subsets.

Per donor, one heparinised blood draw averaged about 116 mL. CD4+ naive, central memory, regulatory and stem cell-like memory cells were sorted via CD45RO/CCR7/CD25/CD127/CD95/CD27. The CDR3 has 16 amino acids. V gave up 0 bases and J gave up 4 bases, with 15 bases separating them. Germline CDR1 and CDR2: LGHNA and YNFKEQ. The receptor was isolated from a man aged 18 to 35 with type 1 diabetes. Sequencing input: naive CD4+ T cells from blood. This chain joins TRBV4-2 and TRBJ1-2, with D tentatively TRBD1 (5 bases). CDR3 nucleotides: TGTGCCAGCAGCCAAGATTATTCGATGCAGGGCTATGGCTACACCTTC. It is translated as CASSQDYSMQGYGYTF.